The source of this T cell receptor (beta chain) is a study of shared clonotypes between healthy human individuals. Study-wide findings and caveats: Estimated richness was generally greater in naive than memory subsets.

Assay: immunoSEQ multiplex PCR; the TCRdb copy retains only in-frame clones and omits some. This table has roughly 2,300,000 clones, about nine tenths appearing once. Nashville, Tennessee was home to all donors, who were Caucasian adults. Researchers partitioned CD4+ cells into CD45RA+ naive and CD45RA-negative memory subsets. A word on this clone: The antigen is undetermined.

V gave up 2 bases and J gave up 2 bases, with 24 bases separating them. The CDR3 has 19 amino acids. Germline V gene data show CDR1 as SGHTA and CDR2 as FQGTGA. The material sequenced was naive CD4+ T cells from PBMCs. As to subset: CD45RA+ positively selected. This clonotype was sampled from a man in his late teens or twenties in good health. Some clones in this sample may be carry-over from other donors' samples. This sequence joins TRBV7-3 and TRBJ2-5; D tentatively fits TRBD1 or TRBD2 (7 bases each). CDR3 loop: CASSLDPVGSGTAQETQYF. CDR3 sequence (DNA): TGTGCCAGCAGCTTAGATCCGGTTGGGAGCGGGACAGCACAAGAGACCCAGTACTTC.